This TCR beta chain was found in a study of early T cells in non-severe SARS-CoV-2 infection. The wider study: Bulk RNA isolated from unsorted whole blood underwent sequencing; chains were not paired. General study points: Missing private and CD4 specificities, VDJdb matching favored anti-spike CD8 responses.

Unique molecular identifiers were affixed to single, distinct cDNA molecules. TCRdb re-derived calls from the 5' RACE reads in MiXCR, one entry per CDR3 protein. Here the sample spans approximately 29,000 distinct CDR3 sequences, 6.6% being singletons. This clonotype came up many times. Its matching antigen is unknown. V was shortened by 1 base and J by 0 bases, with 3 bases between the two germline ends. Germline V gene data show CDR1 as SEHNR and CDR2 as FQNEAQ (reference sequence). This CDR3 is 14 amino acids long. The clonotype comes from an adult who was a healthcare worker with PCR-confirmed SARS-CoV-2 infection or an uninfected control (not recorded which). This chain connects TRBV7-9 to TRBJ1-4; D remains unclear. The specimen was whole blood. CDR3 loop: CASSLGATNEKLFF. In DNA form, the CDR3 reads TGTGCCAGCAGCTTAGGAGCAACTAATGAAAAACTGTTTTTT.